The 6 T cell receptor beta chains reported below all come from one sample, sequenced in a study of CD8+ T cells in alopecia areata. As to treatment: oral pan-JAK inhibitor, 5-10 mg twice daily. Investigators isolated RNA and reverse transcribed it into cDNA to act as the sequencing template. Assay: immunoSEQ multiplex PCR; the TCRdb copy retains only in-frame clones and omits some. Of approximately 65,000 clones in the sample, roughly 50% were seen once. Specimen: CD8+ T cells sorted from blood, collected between weeks 36 and 40, from a patient treated with tofacitinib. The receptors come from a human donor with alopecia areata.

The V and J genes are TRBV7-9 and TRBJ1-4; D ambiguous. In germline, CDR1 is SEHNR, CDR2 FQNEAQ (reference sequence). The V end lost 5 bases, the J end lost 6 bases, and 4 bases lay between the germline ends. CDR3 length: 11 amino acids. The CDR3 loop reads CASSRDEKLFF. The CDR3 DNA sequence: TGTGCCAGCAGCCGGGATGAAAAACTGTTTTTT.

The rearrangement links TRBV7-3 to TRBJ1-1; D not resolved. Germline CDR1 SGHTA, CDR2 FQGTGA. CDR3 length: 16 residues. Trimming removed 2 bases at V and 0 bases at J, with 13 bases between. CDR3 sequence reads: CASSLVRSHMNTEAFF. Written as DNA, the CDR3 is TGTGCCAGCAGCTTAGTTAGGAGTCACATGAACACTGAAGCTTTCTTT. The whole variable domain, remainder taken from reference TRBV7-3 and TRBJ1-1, is GAGVSQTPSNKVTEKGKYVELRCDPISGHTALYWYRQSLGQGPEFLIYFQGTGAADDSGLPNDRFFAVRPEGSVSTLKIQRTERGDSAVYLCASSLVRSHMNTEAFFGQGTRLTVV.

This clone occurred a few times. The chain has TRBV9 and TRBJ2-2; no definite D call. The V and J ends lost 5 bases and 3 bases respectively, with 8 bases between them. CDR1 is SGDLS and CDR2 is YYNGEE in the germline V gene. There are 13 residues in the CDR3. In DNA form, the CDR3 reads TGTGCCAGCAGTACCGAAGACACCGGGGAGCTGTTTTTT. Amino acids: CASSTEDTGELFF. The entire variable domain, with the rest obtained from reference TRBV9 and TRBJ2-2, is as follows: DSGVTQTPKHLITATGQRVTLRCSPRSGDLSVYWYQQSLDQGLQFLIQYYNGEERAKGNILERFSAQQFPDLHSELNLSSLELGDSALYFCASSTEDTGELFFGEGSRLTVL.

V and J are TRBV19 and TRBJ2-3, with 8 positions matching TRBD2. Germline V gives CDR1 LNHDA, CDR2 SQIVND (reference sequence). V was clipped by 2 bases and J by 6 bases; unmatched bases: 4. CDR3 length equals 14 residues. CDR3 protein: CASSIRGRKDTQYF. The CDR3 nucleotides read TGTGCCAGTAGTATACGCGGGAGGAAGGATACGCAGTATTTT.

This chain uses TRBV30 with TRBJ2-7; D is undetermined. This CDR3 region has 13 residues. The V gene's germline CDR1 is GTSNPN and CDR2 SVGIG (reference sequence). Trimming removed 3 bases at V and 3 bases at J, with 12 bases between. In nucleotides, the CDR3 is TGTGCCTGGAGCCCTCAAATGGGCTACGAGCAGTACTTC. Protein product: CAWSPQMGYEQYF. The complete variable domain, with remaining parts taken from reference TRBV30 and TRBJ2-7, reads SQTIHQWPATLVQPVGSPLSLECTVEGTSNPNLYWYRQAAGRGLQLLFYSVGIGQISSEVPQNLSASRPQDRQFILSSKKLLLSDSGFYLCAWSPQMGYEQYFGPGTRLTVT.

Worth noting for this clone: One end of the junction fails to match germline, which may point to a read error. V is TRBV29-1 and J is TRBJ1-1; D remains unclear. Germline V gives CDR1 SQVTM, CDR2 ANQGSEA. CDR3 length equals 8 residues. CDR3 region: CSSPETFF. CDR3 nucleotide sequence: TGCAGCTCGCCTGAAACTTTCTTT.